One TCR beta chain is described in this entry. The antigen it recognizes is unknown. No base quality values were provided; no much bigger clone lies one nucleotide off. Donors were approximately 42 systemically healthy Caucasian individuals from Russia aged roughly 6 to 100 years. Each donor gave around 9.8 milliliters of peripheral blood, collected into EDTA-treated Vacutainer tubes. PBMCs were isolated by Ficoll-Paque density-gradient centrifugation, with at least 6 million obtained per sample. Trizol reagent was used to extract total RNA from the PBMCs, yielding at least 5 micrograms per sample. Naive CD45RAhigh/CD27high T cell percentages were measured by flow cytometry on a PBMC aliquot from every donor. Libraries were built with 5' RACE. Reads for this sample came from an Illumina HiSeq 2500. The second PCR ran for roughly 7 to 11 cycles and used a J-beta primer mix along with a sample-barcoded 5' primer. A template-switch 5' adaptor carrying 12 random nucleotides introduced a unique molecular identifier onto each TCR beta cDNA molecule. Each sample yielded at least 2.5 million CDR3-containing paired-end reads. All of the RNA was converted into first-strand cDNA using the Mint cDNA synthesis kit, with a TRBC-specific oligonucleotide serving as the primer. Following uracil-DNA glycosylase treatment, a first 18-cycle PCR with universal primers M1SS and BC2_uni_R was performed on all cDNA. From the authors' description of their analysis: For normalization, 1 million high-quality reads, each with a distinct molecular identifier, were randomly selected from each sample. Reads with shared molecular identifiers were discarded instead of being binned into consensus sequences. MiTCR, set to a Q25 quality threshold and the strictest error-elimination algorithm, was used for CDR3 identification, clonotype clustering and error correction. A nonparametric unseen species model with Euler transformation was used to estimate lower-bound total TCR beta diversity. The public reads were reprocessed in TCRdb via fastp at Q25 and MiXCR, keeping in-frame beta chains. Rows merge per CDR3 protein into single entries with the most common DNA and genes. These V and J calls derive from TCRdb rather than the authors' analysis. Here the sample has some 930,000 distinct CDR3 sequences; around 29% occur a single time. The ten largest clonotypes hold about a tenth of the sample.

The sample belongs to a study of blood T cells in healthy people across ages (dated by TCRdb to the mid-2010s). Concerning the study at large: Template switching captured roughly one uniquely barcoded TCR beta cDNA molecule per two T cells in model experiments. Two additional independent replicas of 1 million unique cDNA reads from the same blood draw were analyzed for two donors (one aged 18 to 30 and one aged 80 or older). The donors were split into four age groups: young (average 16 years), middle-aged (39), aged (about 56) and long-lived (approximately 80). Using deep sequencing normalized with unique cDNA molecular identifiers, the study measured how TCR beta repertoire diversity changes with age.

The CDR3 contains 13 residues, cysteine and phenylalanine counted. Of all the DNA, just the CDR3 is kept, 39 bases in frame from base 1. Via the germline V gene, CDR1 is SQVTM and CDR2 ANQGSEA. V is reduced by 5 bases and J by 3 bases, leaving a spacing of 14 bases between them. What the authors observed across the whole study: Conclusive comparison of naive and antigen-experienced compartments was prevented by the profiling of bulk unsorted PBMCs. Compared with the aged group, the long-lived group had more naive CD4+ T cells, fewer expanded clones and increased TCR diversity, a pattern suggesting age selection. Because donor CMV infection status was unknown, age-related changes in expanded clonotypes were potentially confounded. The percentage of naive T cells measured by flow cytometry correlated strongly with observed TCR beta diversity. Estimates of total diversity based on one million sequenced T cells were considered lower bounds and underestimates. As age increased, observed TCR beta diversity per million T cells dropped in a roughly linear way, and a significant reduction was already evident by age around 41.

A further study also used this sample, focusing on T cells of mothers and their children. Taken from the second paper: Nine systemically healthy Caucasian individuals served as donors, namely three mothers together with their six children. cDNA synthesis consumed the entire amount of extracted RNA, loaded at around 1.5 ug RNA in each 15 ul reaction. Sample barcodes and 2-4 random nucleotides were added via the M1S primer in the second PCR. Over 8 million TCR beta CDR3 reads came from each mother, compared with 2.5 million to 3.5 million reads from each child. Thymic selection similarly shapes TCR recombination output in related and unrelated pairs, with minor effect from inherited differences. Normalized repertoire overlap in related mother-child pairs was always slightly higher than in unrelated mother-child pairs, but the difference was never significant. No persistent microchimeric T cell clones were detected, at a sensitivity of 90 to 100 clones per million clonotypes. The study used deep NGS to compare TCR beta repertoires of mothers and children, seeking features distinguishing related mother-child pairs from unrelated individuals. The mean age was about 40 +/- 4 years for the mothers and approximately 11 +/- 4 years for the children. Libraries were sequenced on Illumina HiSeq 2000 with 100+100 nt paired-end reads after adapter ligation with NEBNext reagents. To avoid cross-contamination, the mother libraries and the child libraries were prepared a month apart and sequenced in separate runs. Between roughly 450,000 and 2,000,000 distinct TCR beta clonotypes were identified per donor. Naive TCR beta clonotypes were estimated from low-frequency clonotypes matched to each donor's FACS-determined naive share, without sorting.

The TCR sequence derives from a middle-aged woman in good health. Recombination connected TRBV29-1 to TRBJ2-7; 6 matching bases give a weak D call of TRBD1. The material sequenced was blood. The CDR3 has the sequence CSVPSQGGYEQYF. The DNA sequence is given as TGCAGCGTTCCCTCACAGGGTGGCTACGAGCAGTACTTC.